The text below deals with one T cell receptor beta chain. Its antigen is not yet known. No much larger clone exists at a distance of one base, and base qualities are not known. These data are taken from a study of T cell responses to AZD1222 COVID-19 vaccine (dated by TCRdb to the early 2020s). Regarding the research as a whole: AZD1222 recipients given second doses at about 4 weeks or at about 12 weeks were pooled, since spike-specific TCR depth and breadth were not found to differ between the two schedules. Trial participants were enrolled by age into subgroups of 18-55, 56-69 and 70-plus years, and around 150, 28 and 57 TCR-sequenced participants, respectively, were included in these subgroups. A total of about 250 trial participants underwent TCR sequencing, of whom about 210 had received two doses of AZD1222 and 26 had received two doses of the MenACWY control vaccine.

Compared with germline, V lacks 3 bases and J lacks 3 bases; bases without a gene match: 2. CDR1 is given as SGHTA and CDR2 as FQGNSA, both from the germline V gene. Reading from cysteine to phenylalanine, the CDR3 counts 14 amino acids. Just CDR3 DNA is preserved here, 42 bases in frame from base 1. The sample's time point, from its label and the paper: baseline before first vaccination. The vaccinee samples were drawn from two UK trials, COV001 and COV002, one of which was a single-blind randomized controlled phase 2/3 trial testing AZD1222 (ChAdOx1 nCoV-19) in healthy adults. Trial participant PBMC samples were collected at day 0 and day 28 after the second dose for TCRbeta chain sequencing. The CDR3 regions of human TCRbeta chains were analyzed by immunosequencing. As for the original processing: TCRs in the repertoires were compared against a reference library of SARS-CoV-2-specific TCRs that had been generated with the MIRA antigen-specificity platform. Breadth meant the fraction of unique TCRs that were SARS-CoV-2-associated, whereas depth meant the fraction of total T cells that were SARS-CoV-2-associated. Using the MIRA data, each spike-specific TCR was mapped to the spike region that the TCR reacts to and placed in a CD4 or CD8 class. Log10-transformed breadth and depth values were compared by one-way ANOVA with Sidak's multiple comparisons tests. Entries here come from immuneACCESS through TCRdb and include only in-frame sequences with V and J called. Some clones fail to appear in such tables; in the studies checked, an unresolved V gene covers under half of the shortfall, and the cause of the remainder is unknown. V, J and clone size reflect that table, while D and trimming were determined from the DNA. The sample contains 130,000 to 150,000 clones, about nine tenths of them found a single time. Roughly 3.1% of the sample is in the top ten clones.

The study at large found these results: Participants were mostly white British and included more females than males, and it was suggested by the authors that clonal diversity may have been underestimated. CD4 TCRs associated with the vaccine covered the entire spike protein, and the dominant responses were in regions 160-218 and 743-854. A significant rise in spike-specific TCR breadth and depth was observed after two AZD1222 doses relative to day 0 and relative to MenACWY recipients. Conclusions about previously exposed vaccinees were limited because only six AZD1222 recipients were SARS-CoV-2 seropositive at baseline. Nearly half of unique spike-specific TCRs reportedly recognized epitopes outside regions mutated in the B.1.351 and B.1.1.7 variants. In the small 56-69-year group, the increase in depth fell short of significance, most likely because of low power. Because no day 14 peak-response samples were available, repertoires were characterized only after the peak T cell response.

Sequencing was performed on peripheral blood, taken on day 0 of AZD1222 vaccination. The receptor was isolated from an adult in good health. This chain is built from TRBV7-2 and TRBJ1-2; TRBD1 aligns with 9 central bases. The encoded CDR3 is CASSLDRGDYGYTF. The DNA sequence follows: TGTGCCAGCAGCTTGGACAGGGGCGACTATGGCTACACCTTC.